Sequencing of this T cell receptor beta chain was carried out in a study of cytomegalovirus exposure and HLA in healthy donors. Germline V lookup: CDR1 SGHDN, CDR2 FVKESK. V shed 1 base and J shed 8 bases, with 6 bases lying between them. CDR3 size: 12 residues. Vbeta (60) and Jbeta (13) primers were used in the PCR. Data came from immunoSEQ multiplex PCR; TCRdb stores just in-frame clones and leaves some out. The table has some 110,000 clones, 50% to 75% seen once. This clone has only one observation. The genes are TRBV14 and TRBJ2-1; D not certain. Sequencing was carried out using PBMCs. The TCR originated in a woman aged 40 to 50 in good health and CMV-seropositive. DNA of the CDR3: TGTGCCAGCAGCCAAGCATGGCATGAGCAGTTCTTC. Encoded protein: CASSQAWHEQFF. The full variable domain, rest sourced from reference TRBV14 and TRBJ2-1, is EAGVTQFPSHSVIEKGQTVTLRCDPISGHDNLYWYRRVMGKEIKFLLHFVKESKQDESGMPNNRFLAERTGGTYSTLKVQPAELEDSGVYFCASSQAWHEQFFGPGTRLTVL.